One sample yielded the 30 T cell receptor beta chains listed below, sequenced in a study of siplizumab effects on memory and regulatory T cells. Here immunoSEQ multiplex PCR was the method, and the copy in TCRdb shows in-frame clones only, minus some. The table has approximately 68,000 clones, less than 95% seen once; the top ten hold around 28%. The specimen was CD8+ T cells sorted from blood. These TCRs come from a human donor in good health.

This sequence joins TRBV2 and TRBJ1-4; no firm D call. The CDR3 runs 14 residues. Trimming cost V 5 bases and J 10 bases, with 17 bases left between them. CDR1 and CDR2 (germline): SNHLY, FYNNEI. This chain's CDR3 is CASSRVEVRGKLFF. CDR3 DNA: TGTGCCAGCAGTCGGGTTGAGGTTCGCGGAAAACTGTTTTTT.

The V gene is TRBV14, the J gene TRBJ1-3; the D is unclear. V shed 1 base and J shed 4 bases, with 11 bases lying between them. The CDR3 extends over 15 amino acids. Germline V gene sequence: CDR1 SGHDN, CDR2 FVKESK. CDR3 nucleotide sequence: TGTGCCAGCAGCCAAGTATATTCAACCGGAAACACCATATATTTT. Translated, it gives CASSQVYSTGNTIYF. The whole variable domain, remainder taken from reference TRBV14 and TRBJ1-3, is EAGVTQFPSHSVIEKGQTVTLRCDPISGHDNLYWYRRVMGKEIKFLLHFVKESKQDESGMPNNRFLAERTGGTYSTLKVQPAELEDSGVYFCASSQVYSTGNTIYFGEGSWLTVV.

The rearrangement joins TRBV6-1 to TRBJ2-1; 11 nucleotides align to TRBD2. Trimming took 5 bases from V and 4 from J; bases not matched to a gene: 4. Germline CDR1 is MNHNS and CDR2 is SASEGT. This CDR3 is built from 15 residues. In DNA, the CDR3 is TGTGCCAGCAGTCTCCCTAGCGGGGGGTACAATGAGCAGTTCTTC. It codes for CASSLPSGGYNEQFF.

The chain carries TRBV27 and TRBJ1-2, with 7 bases that match TRBD1. V trimming: 6 bases; J trimming: 3 bases; junction bases outside the gene matches: 4. CDR1 is MNHEY, CDR2 SMNVEV, per germline (reference sequence). The CDR3 sequence is 13 residues long. CDR3 loop: CASSHGTDYGYTF. The CDR3, as DNA: TGTGCCAGCAGCCACGGGACAGACTATGGCTACACCTTC.

This clone appeared a single time. This chain links TRBV9 with TRBJ2-7, with D unclear. Germline values: CDR1 SGDLS, CDR2 YYNGEE. Trimming cost V 3 bases and J 2 bases, with 6 bases left between them. The CDR3 loop spans 12 amino acids. The CDR3 region is CASSAVPYEQYF. CDR3 DNA: TGTGCCAGCAGCGCCGTGCCCTACGAGCAGTACTTC.

J is TRBJ2-1 and V is TRBV5-6; D perhaps matches TRBD1 (6 bases). CDR3 length equals 12 residues. Germline CDR1 and CDR2: SGHDT and YYEEEE. Trimming removed 7 bases at V and 15 bases at J, with 20 bases between. This chain's CDR3 is CASLIDRQGLFF. The DNA of the CDR3 is TGTGCCAGCTTAATAGACCGGCAGGGGCTGTTCTTC.

This clone was detected once. The chain couples TRBV7-9 to TRBJ1-4; D is unclear. Germline V gene data show CDR1 as SEHNR and CDR2 as FQNEAQ (reference sequence). The ends were cut back, 6 bases at V and 3 bases at J, with 11 bases in the middle. This CDR3 is 14 amino acids long. The CDR3 region has the DNA TGTGCCAGCAGAGACGGAAGGGCTAATGAAAAACTGTTTTTT. This sequence encodes CASRDGRANEKLFF.

This clone was recorded a few times. This chain connects TRBV27 to TRBJ2-2, with TRBD1 as a possible D gene (5 bases). Germline lookup yields CDR1 MNHEY and CDR2 SMNVEV (reference sequence). Trimming stripped 5 bases from V and 0 bases from J, with 10 bases between. The CDR3 contains 15 residues. The chain's CDR3 is CASSDSSANTGELFF. Written as DNA, the CDR3 is TGTGCCAGCAGTGACAGTTCCGCGAACACCGGGGAGCTGTTTTTT.

The chain uses TRBV5-1 and TRBJ1-5; D unclear. The CDR3 loop spans 15 amino acids. Germline V lookup: CDR1 SGHRS, CDR2 YFSETQ. The V and J ends lost 4 bases and 1 base respectively, with 12 bases between them. This CDR3 reads CASSVGENSNQPQHF. The CDR3 DNA is TGCGCCAGCAGCGTGGGAGAAAACAGCAATCAGCCCCAGCATTTT.

The V and J genes are TRBV6-5 and TRBJ2-1; 8 nucleotides agree with TRBD2. Trimming removed 2 bases from V and 15 bases from J; junction bases left unmatched: 15. CDR1 and CDR2 from the germline V gene are MNHEY and SVGAGI. The CDR3 covers 15 residues. The CDR3 bases are TGTGCCAGCAGTTACGATGGTATTAGCGGGGAAGAGGTGTTCTTC. Amino acid sequence: CASSYDGISGEEVFF.

The chain is built from TRBV27 and TRBJ1-1; D remains ambiguous. There are 16 residues in the CDR3. The V and J ends lost 2 bases and 5 bases respectively, with 18 bases between them. Per the germline V gene, CDR1 is MNHEY and CDR2 is SMNVEV (reference sequence). The CDR3 protein is CASSLGGFKTGTEAFF. The CDR3, as DNA: TGTGCCAGCAGTTTAGGAGGGTTCAAGACGGGGACTGAAGCTTTCTTT.

The chain is built from TRBV6-1 and TRBJ1-5, with 7 bases that match TRBD1. CDR1 is MNHNS and CDR2 is SASEGT in the germline V gene. V lost 4 bases and J lost 4; bases outside the gene matches: 10. The CDR3 length is 16 residues. CDR3 loop: CASSGETGSGNQPQHF. The CDR3, as DNA: TGTGCCAGCAGTGGAGAGACAGGGTCTGGAAATCAGCCCCAGCATTTT.

The CDR3 DNA is TGTGCCAGTAGTTTCACCCTGGACACTTCCTACGAGCAGTACTTC. It codes for CASSFTLDTSYEQYF. The rearrangement uses TRBV19 and TRBJ2-7; D is perhaps TRBD1 (5 bases). The V gene lost 5 bases and the J gene lost 1 base, with 15 bases spanning the gap. Looked up from germline, CDR1 is LNHDA and CDR2 is SQIVND (reference sequence). This CDR3 spans 15 amino acids.

This rearrangement joins TRBV29-1 to TRBJ2-1; maybe TRBD2 (5 bases). Between the trimmed V and J ends, which lost 5 bases and 5 bases, there was a span of 16 bases. Germline CDR1 reads SQVTM; CDR2 reads ANQGSEA. The CDR3 extends over 14 amino acids. In DNA form, the CDR3 reads TGCAGCGTTTCTATACCGGGGATCCACAATGAGCAGTTCTTC. Translation gives CSVSIPGIHNEQFF.

The rearrangement uses TRBV11-1 and TRBJ2-1; TRBD2 matches at 15 bases. Germline V gene lookup returns CDR1 SGHAT and CDR2 FQDESV (reference sequence). V lost 5 bases, J lost 7 bases, and 3 bases stayed unmatched. This CDR3 is 15 amino acids long. The CDR3 DNA is TGTGCCAGCAGCCGGACTAGCGGGGGGGAAAATGAGCAGTTCTTC. As protein: CASSRTSGGENEQFF.

The J gene is TRBJ2-1, the V gene TRBV19; TRBD2 matches 12 bases. The V and J ends lost 5 bases and 1 base, in that order; junction bases with no gene match: 3. CDR3 length equals 16 residues. CDR1 is LNHDA and CDR2 is SQIVND in the germline V gene (reference sequence). In DNA form, the CDR3 reads TGTGCCAGTAGTCCGCTAGCGGGGGGGTCCTACAATGAGCAGTTCTTC. Residues: CASSPLAGGSYNEQFF.

The chain links TRBV21-1 to TRBJ1-2; TRBD1 is the table's D call, not checked against the DNA. TRBV21-1 is a recognized pseudogene. This CDR3 region has 15 residues. Here the CDR3 DNA reads TGTGCCAGCACCTCAAATGGGACAGGGCCTCGGAGCTACACCTTC. Its protein is CASTSNGTGPRSYTF.

This chain joins TRBV5-4 and TRBJ2-7, with 8 bases identical to TRBD1. CDR1 is SGHNT, CDR2 YYREEE, per germline (reference sequence). This CDR3 has 14 amino acids. V lost 3 bases to trimming and J lost 5 bases; unmatched junction nucleotides: 7. CDR3 bases: TGTGCCAGCAGCTCGGACAGGGACCTTAACGAGCAGTACTTC. Translating gives CASSSDRDLNEQYF.

The rearrangement links TRBV7-9 to TRBJ2-7, with 11 bases fitting TRBD2. V was clipped by 4 bases and J by 5 bases; unmatched bases: 10. Germline V lookup: CDR1 SEHNR, CDR2 FQNEAQ (reference sequence). The CDR3 extends over 16 amino acids. This CDR3 is CASSSLAGLAGDEQYF. The CDR3 DNA sequence: TGTGCCAGCAGCTCCTTAGCTGGACTAGCGGGCGACGAGCAGTACTTC. Full variable domain (missing parts from reference TRBV7-9 and TRBJ2-7): DTGVSQNPRHKITKRGQNVTFRCDPISEHNRLYWYRQTLGQGPEFLTYFQNEAQLEKSRLLSDRFSAERPKGSFSTLEIQRTEQGDSAMYLCASSSLAGLAGDEQYFGPGTRLTVT.

This clone was recorded once. This chain links TRBV7-2 with TRBJ2-7, with 9 bases lining up with TRBD2. The germline V gene encodes CDR1 SGHTA and CDR2 FQGNSA. After removal of 3 bases from V and 4 bases from J, the junction contained 7 bases not matched to a gene. The CDR3 has 15 amino acids. For the CDR3, the DNA is TGTGCCAGCAGCTTCTATGCGGGAGGGCAATACGAGCAGTACTTC. Amino acid sequence: CASSFYAGGQYEQYF. Together with reference TRBV7-2 and TRBJ2-7, the CDR3 gives the full variable domain: GAGVSQSPSNKVTEKGKDVELRCDPISGHTALYWYRQSLGQGLEFLIYFQGNSAPDKSGLPSDRFSAERTGGSVSTLTIQRTQQEDSAVYLCASSFYAGGQYEQYFGPGTRLTVT.

The chain recombines TRBV7-2 with TRBJ2-1; D unresolved. The germline CDR1 and CDR2 sequences are SGHTA and FQGNSA. Between the trimmed V and J ends, which lost 2 bases and 5 bases, there was a span of 4 bases. The CDR3 covers 12 residues. The CDR3 is CASSLLDNEQFF. The CDR3 DNA reads TGTGCCAGCAGCTTATTGGACAATGAGCAGTTCTTC.

This chain links TRBV11-3 with TRBJ2-5; TRBD1 might be the D (6 bases). CDR1 SGHNT and CDR2 YENEEA come from the germline V gene. The CDR3 is made up of 14 amino acids. Deletions cut 5 bases from V and 2 bases from J, with 12 bases between. The CDR3 DNA sequence: TGTGCCAGCAGCCCTCGGACAGAACAAGAGACCCAGTACTTC. Amino acid sequence: CASSPRTEQETQYF. The whole variable domain, remainder taken from reference TRBV11-3 and TRBJ2-5, is EAGVVQSPRYKIIEKKQPVAFWCNPISGHNTLYWYLQNLGQGPELLIRYENEEAVDDSQLPKDRFSAERLKGVDSTLKIQPAELGDSAVYLCASSPRTEQETQYFGPGTRLLVL.

This clone came up a few times. J is TRBJ2-7 and V is TRBV6-1; weak D call: TRBD1 (6 bases). Germline V CDR1 and CDR2: MNHNS, SASEGT. This CDR3 is built from 13 residues. V shed 5 bases and J shed 7 bases, with 15 bases lying between them. CDR3 DNA: TGTGCCAGCAGTAAGGGGGATCCTAGGGAGCAGTACTTC. It yields the protein CASSKGDPREQYF.

The chain recombines TRBV20-1 with TRBJ2-1; D might be TRBD1 or TRBD2, each matching 5 bases. The CDR3 covers 11 residues. Trimming removed 6 bases at V and 12 bases at J, with 15 bases between. Germline V gives CDR1 DFQATT, CDR2 SNEGSKA (reference sequence). Written as DNA, the CDR3 is TGCAGTGCCCCCACGGGGCTGATGCAGTTCTTC. It codes for CSAPTGLMQFF.

The chain recombines TRBV5-1 with TRBJ2-7, with 11 nucleotides matching TRBD1. The CDR3 runs 15 residues. Germline V gene sequence: CDR1 SGHRS, CDR2 YFSETQ. With 3 bases clipped from V and 5 bases from J, the junction kept 7 bases outside the gene matches. CDR3 nucleotide sequence: TGCGCCAGCAGCTGGGGGACAGGGGGAACGGACGAGCAGTACTTC. Protein sequence: CASSWGTGGTDEQYF.

The chain links TRBV27 to TRBJ1-5; a possible D gene is TRBD1 (5 bases). V was trimmed by 1 base and J by 6 bases, leaving 13 bases between them. Germline CDR1 reads MNHEY; CDR2 reads SMNVEV (reference sequence). This CDR3 is built from 15 residues. The CDR3 DNA reads TGTGCCAGCAGTTTATATCCGGGGGGAGGTCAGCCCCAGCATTTT. It yields the protein CASSLYPGGGQPQHF.

About this clone itself: One junction end does not reproduce the germline sequence, and a read error may be involved. This chain links TRBV27 with TRBJ1-5; TRBD1 agrees at 8 bases. The germline V gene encodes CDR1 MNHEY and CDR2 SMNVEV (reference sequence). CDR3 length: 14 residues. The CDR3 nucleotides read TGTGCCAGCAGTTTAGGACAGGGCAACCAGCCCCAGCATTTT. Its protein is CASSLGQGNQPQHF.

The chain couples TRBV5-6 to TRBJ2-5; D is unresolved. Between the trimmed V and J ends, which lost 2 bases and 3 bases, there was a span of 2 bases. In germline, CDR1 is SGHDT, CDR2 YYEEEE. The CDR3 loop spans 11 amino acids. The CDR3 region is CASSFEETQYF. Here the CDR3 DNA reads TGTGCCAGCAGCTTTGAAGAGACCCAGTACTTC. Using reference TRBV5-6 and TRBJ2-5 for the parts outside the CDR3, the full variable domain is DAGVTQSPTHLIKTRGQQVTLRCSPKSGHDTVSWYQQALGQGPQFIFQYYEEEERQRGNFPDRFSGHQFPNYSSELNVNALLLGDSALYLCASSFEETQYFGPGTRLLVL.

J is TRBJ1-6 and V is TRBV27; perhaps TRBD1 as D (6 bases). Germline assignment: CDR1 MNHEY and CDR2 SMNVEV (reference sequence). There are 17 residues in the CDR3. With 4 bases removed from V and 14 bases from J, the gap between germline ends came to 27 bases. CDR3 in DNA: TGTGCCAGCAGTTGGCGCCCCCCCGGGACATCCACTGGGTCCCTCCACTTT. Translating it yields CASSWRPPGTSTGSLHF.

The chain joins TRBV27 to TRBJ2-7; 9 bases fit TRBD1. Unmatched junction bases numbered 10, after V lost 3 bases and J lost 4 bases. Germline values: CDR1 MNHEY, CDR2 SMNVEV (reference sequence). The CDR3 spans 16 residues. This CDR3 reads CASSLLKGQGRYEQYF. In DNA, the CDR3 is TGTGCCAGCAGTTTGTTAAAAGGACAGGGGAGGTACGAGCAGTACTTC.